The clone carrying this TCR beta chain was picked up one time. This sample was taken from a study of blood T cell repertoires in COVID-19. Study-level information: Samples taken during acute and convalescent COVID-19 were collected in the United States, Italy and Spain.

The data were produced by immunoSEQ multiplex PCR, yet TCRdb's version contains in-frame clones alone and is incomplete. The sample yields roughly 380,000 clones, roughly 89% seen once. Germline loops: CDR1 MGHRA, CDR2 YSYEKL. V shed 1 base, J shed 4 bases, and the junction held 17 bases outside the gene matches. The CDR3 is 20 amino acids. J is TRBJ1-3 and V is TRBV4-1; 9 bases are a match to TRBD1. The sample was peripheral blood. This clonotype originated in a woman aged 55-75 years with COVID-19, enrolled during active disease. DNA of the CDR3: TGCGCCAGCAGCCAAGTAGATACAAACATACAGGGGGCTATCGGAAACACCATATATTTT. It translates to CASSQVDTNIQGAIGNTIYF.